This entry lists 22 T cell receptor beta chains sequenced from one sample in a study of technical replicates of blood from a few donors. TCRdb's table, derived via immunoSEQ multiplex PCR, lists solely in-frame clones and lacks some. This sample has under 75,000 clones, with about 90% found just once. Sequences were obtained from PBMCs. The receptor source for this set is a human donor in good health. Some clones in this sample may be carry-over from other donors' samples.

The CDR3 sequence: CATSSLWTGGNYGYTF. DNA of the CDR3: TGTGCCACCAGCTCTCTGTGGACAGGAGGAAACTATGGCTACACCTTC. V gene TRBV15 combines with J gene TRBJ1-2; TRBD1 matches at 7 bases. The CDR3 covers 16 residues. Germline CDR1 is LNHNV and CDR2 is YYDKDF (reference sequence). V dropped 5 bases and J dropped 2; count of bases not matched to a gene: 11.

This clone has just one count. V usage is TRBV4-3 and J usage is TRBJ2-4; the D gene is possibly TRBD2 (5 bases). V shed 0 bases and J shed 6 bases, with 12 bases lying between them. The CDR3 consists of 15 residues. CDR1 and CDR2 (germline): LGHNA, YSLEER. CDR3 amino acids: CASSQDWRGINIQYF. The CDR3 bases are TGCGCCAGCAGCCAAGATTGGAGAGGGATAAACATTCAGTACTTC.

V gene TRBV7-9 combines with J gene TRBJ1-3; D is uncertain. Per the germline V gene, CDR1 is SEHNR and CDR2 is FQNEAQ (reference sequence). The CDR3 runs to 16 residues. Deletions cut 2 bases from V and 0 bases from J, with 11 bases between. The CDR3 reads CASSLRGQDSGNTIYF. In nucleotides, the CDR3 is TGTGCCAGCAGCTTACGTGGGCAGGACTCTGGAAACACCATATATTTT.

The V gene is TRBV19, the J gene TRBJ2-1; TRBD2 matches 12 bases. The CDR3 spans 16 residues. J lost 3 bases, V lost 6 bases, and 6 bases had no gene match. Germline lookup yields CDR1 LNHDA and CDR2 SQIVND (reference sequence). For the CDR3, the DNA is TGTGCCAGTAGCACGACTAGCGGGGGAATCTACAATGAGCAGTTCTTC. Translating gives CASSTTSGGIYNEQFF.

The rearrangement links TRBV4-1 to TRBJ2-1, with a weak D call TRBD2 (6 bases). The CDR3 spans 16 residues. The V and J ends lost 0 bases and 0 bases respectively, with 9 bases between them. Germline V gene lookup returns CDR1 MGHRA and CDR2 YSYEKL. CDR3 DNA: TGCGCCAGCAGCCAAGAAGACGGGAGCTCCTACAATGAGCAGTTCTTC. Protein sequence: CASSQEDGSSYNEQFF.

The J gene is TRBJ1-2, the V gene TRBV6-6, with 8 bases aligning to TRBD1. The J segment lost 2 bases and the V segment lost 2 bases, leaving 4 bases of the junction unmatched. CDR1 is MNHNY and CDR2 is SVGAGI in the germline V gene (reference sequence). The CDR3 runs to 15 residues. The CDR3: CASSYGQGGNYGYTF. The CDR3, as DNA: TGTGCCAGCAGTTACGGACAGGGTGGGAACTATGGCTACACCTTC.

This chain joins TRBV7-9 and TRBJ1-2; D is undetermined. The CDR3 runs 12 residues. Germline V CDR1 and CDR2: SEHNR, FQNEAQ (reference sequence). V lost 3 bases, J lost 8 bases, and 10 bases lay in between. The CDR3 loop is CASSLSTEGYTF. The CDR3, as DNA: TGTGCCAGCAGCTTGAGTACAGAAGGCTACACCTTC.

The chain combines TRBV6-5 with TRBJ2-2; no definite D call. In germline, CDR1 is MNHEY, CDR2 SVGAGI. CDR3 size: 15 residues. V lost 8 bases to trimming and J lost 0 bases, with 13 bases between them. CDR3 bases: TGTGCCAGCTCAACTGGGCTCCCGAACACCGGGGAGCTGTTTTTT. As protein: CASSTGLPNTGELFF.

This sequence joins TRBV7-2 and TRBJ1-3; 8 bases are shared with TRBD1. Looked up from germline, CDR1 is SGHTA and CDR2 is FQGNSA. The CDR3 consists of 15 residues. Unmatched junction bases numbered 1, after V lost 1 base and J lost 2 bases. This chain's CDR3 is CASSLVQGAGNTIYF. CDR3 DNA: TGTGCCAGCAGCTTAGTACAGGGGGCTGGAAACACCATATATTTT.

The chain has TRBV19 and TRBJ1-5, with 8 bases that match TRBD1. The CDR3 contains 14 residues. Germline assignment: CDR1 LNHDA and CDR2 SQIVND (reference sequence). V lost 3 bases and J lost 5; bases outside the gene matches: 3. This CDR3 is CASSMMDRDQPQHF. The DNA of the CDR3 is TGTGCCAGTAGTATGATGGACAGGGATCAGCCCCAGCATTTT.

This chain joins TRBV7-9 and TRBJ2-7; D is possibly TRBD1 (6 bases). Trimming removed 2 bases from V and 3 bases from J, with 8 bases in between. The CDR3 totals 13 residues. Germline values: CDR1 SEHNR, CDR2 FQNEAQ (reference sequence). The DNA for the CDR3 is TGTGCCAGCAGCTTACCGGGACACTACGAGCAGTACTTC. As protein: CASSLPGHYEQYF.

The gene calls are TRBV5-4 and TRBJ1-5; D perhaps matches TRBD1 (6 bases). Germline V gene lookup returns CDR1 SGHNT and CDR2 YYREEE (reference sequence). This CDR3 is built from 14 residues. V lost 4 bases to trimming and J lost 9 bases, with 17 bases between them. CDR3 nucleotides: TGTGCCAGCAGCCGCGGACAGCCCGGAGCGCCCCAGCATTTT. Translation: CASSRGQPGAPQHF.

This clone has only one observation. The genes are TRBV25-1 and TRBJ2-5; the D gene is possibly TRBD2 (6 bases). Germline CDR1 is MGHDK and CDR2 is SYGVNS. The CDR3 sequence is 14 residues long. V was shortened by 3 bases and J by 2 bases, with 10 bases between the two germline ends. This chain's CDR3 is CASSEWRGQETQYF. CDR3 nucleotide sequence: TGTGCCAGCAGTGAGTGGCGGGGTCAAGAGACCCAGTACTTC.

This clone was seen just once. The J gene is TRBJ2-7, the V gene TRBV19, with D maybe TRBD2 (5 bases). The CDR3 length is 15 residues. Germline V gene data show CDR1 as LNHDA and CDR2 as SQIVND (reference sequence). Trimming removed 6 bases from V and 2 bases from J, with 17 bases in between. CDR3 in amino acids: CASRWGASAPYEQYF. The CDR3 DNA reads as TGTGCCAGTAGATGGGGAGCCTCTGCCCCCTACGAGCAGTACTTC.

CDR3 sequence (DNA): TGTGCCAGCAGCCCCGGGACAGGGGGTTACAATGAGCAGTTCTTC. Protein: CASSPGTGGYNEQFF. This chain links TRBV2 with TRBJ2-1; 11 nucleotides align to TRBD1. Trimming at V came to 6 bases and at J to 4 bases, leaving 5 bases not matched to a gene. CDR1 is SNHLY, CDR2 FYNNEI, per germline. The CDR3 length is 15 residues.

CDR3 region: CASSSRFHTDTQYF. CDR3 DNA sequence: TGTGCCAGCAGCTCGCGGTTCCACACAGATACGCAGTATTTT. The gene calls are TRBV5-6 and TRBJ2-3; D call uncertain. In germline, CDR1 is SGHDT, CDR2 YYEEEE. This CDR3 spans 14 amino acids. The V end was cut by 3 bases, the J end by 2 bases, with 10 bases between. The complete variable domain, with remaining parts taken from reference TRBV5-6 and TRBJ2-3, reads DAGVTQSPTHLIKTRGQQVTLRCSPKSGHDTVSWYQQALGQGPQFIFQYYEEEERQRGNFPDRFSGHQFPNYSSELNVNALLLGDSALYLCASSSRFHTDTQYFGPGTRLTVL.

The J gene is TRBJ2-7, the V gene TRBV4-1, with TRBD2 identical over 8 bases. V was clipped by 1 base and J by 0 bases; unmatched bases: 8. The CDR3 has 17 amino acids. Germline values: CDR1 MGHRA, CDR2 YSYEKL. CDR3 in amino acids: CASSQGPWLAGSYEQYF. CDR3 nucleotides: TGCGCCAGCAGCCAAGGACCATGGCTAGCGGGCTCCTACGAGCAGTACTTC.

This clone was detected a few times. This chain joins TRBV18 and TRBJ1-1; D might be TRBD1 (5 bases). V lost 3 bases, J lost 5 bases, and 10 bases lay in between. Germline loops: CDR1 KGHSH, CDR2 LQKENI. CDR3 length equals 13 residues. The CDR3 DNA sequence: TGTGCCAGCTCACCGTACGGGGGGACTGAAGCTTTCTTT. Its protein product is CASSPYGGTEAFF.

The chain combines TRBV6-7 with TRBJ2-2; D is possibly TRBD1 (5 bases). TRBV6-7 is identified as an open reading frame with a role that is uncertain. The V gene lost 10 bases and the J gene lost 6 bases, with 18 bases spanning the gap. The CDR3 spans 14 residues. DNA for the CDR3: TGTGCCACCGAACAGGTTTCGTCTGCCGGGGAGCTGTTTTTT. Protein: CATEQVSSAGELFF.

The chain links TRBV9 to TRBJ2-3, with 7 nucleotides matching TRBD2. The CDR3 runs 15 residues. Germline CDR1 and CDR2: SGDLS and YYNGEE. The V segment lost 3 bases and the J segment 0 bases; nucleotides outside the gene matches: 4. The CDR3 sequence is CASSEAGTSTDTQYF. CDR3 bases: TGTGCCAGCAGCGAAGCGGGAACTAGCACAGATACGCAGTATTTT.

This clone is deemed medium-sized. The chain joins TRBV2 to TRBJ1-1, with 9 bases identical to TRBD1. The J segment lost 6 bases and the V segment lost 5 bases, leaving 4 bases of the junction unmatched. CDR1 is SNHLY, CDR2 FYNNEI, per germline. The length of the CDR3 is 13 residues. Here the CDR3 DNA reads TGTGCCAGCAGTAGGGGACAGGGACCTGAAGCTTTCTTT. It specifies CASSRGQGPEAFF.

The CDR3 here is CAWYPGHLSCMDGYTF. Here the CDR3 DNA reads TGTGCCTGGTACCCGGGACACCTGTCTTGTATGGATGGCTACACCTTC. The genes are TRBV30 and TRBJ1-2, with a possible D match to TRBD1 (6 bases). Trimming cost V 5 bases and J 6 bases, with 25 bases left between them. Germline-derived CDR1 and CDR2 are GTSNPN and SVGIG (reference sequence). The CDR3 runs 16 residues.